A selection of T cell receptor beta chains follows, all from one sample in a study of shared T cell receptors in the human thymus. TCRdb's table, derived via immunoSEQ multiplex PCR, lists solely in-frame clones and lacks some. Here the sample spans 65,000 to 70,000 clones, more than 90% being singletons. Sequencing used thymocytes. The receptors come from a human donor. CDR3s leave out the opening cysteine and the closing phenylalanine or tryptophan.

V	J	CDR3
TRBV18	TRBJ1-1	ASSRGQNTEAF
TRBV5-1	TRBJ2-5	ASNRGDGQETQY
TRBV7-9	TRBJ2-2	ASSIGLARLNTGELF
TRBV12-5	TRBJ2-4	ASGLDALGEGEDSNIQY
TRBV4-1	TRBJ1-1	ASSLRGQGNTEAF
TRBV4-2	TRBJ1-1	ASSQVRQGPEAF
TRBV4-1	TRBJ1-1	ASSPLTGTGGAEAF
TRBV5-5	TRBJ2-2	ASSLIARAGELF
TRBV4-3	TRBJ1-6	ASSQDGGLERD
TRBV20-1	TRBJ1-2	SPEGYT
TRBV4-1	TRBJ1-1	ASSQDSDRGRGTEAF
TRBV18	TRBJ1-1	ASSPIDPRTEAF
TRBV28	TRBJ2-3	ASRAQWTSGGAVLTDTQY
TRBV7-9	TRBJ2-2	ASSPETAGGGTGELF
TRBV7-8	TRBJ1-1	ASSFPGQGNTEAF
TRBV19	TRBJ1-6	ASSTGGSYNSPLH
TRBV4-2	TRBJ2-3	ASGFSGTSTDTQY
TRBV12-5	TRBJ1-1	ASGLLRDRMNTEAF
TRBV28	TRBJ1-1	ASSRDSDPLNTEAF
TRBV27	TRBJ2-7	ASSRRGYEQY
TRBV4-1	TRBJ2-3	ASSQDHIDPGSDTQY
TRBV11-1	TRBJ1-2	ASSSSPGQGDNYGYT
TRBV7-4	TRBJ1-1	ASSLESGAVDTEAF
TRBV7-9	TRBJ1-6	ASSLPGPDPYNSPLH
TRBV5-4	TRBJ1-4	ASSLWDSQNEKLF
TRBV5-8	TRBJ1-1	ASSSRTGREAF
TRBV7-3	TRBJ2-3	ASSEEPTYTQY
TRBV5-6	TRBJ1-2	ASSLTLPSYGYT
TRBV16	TRBJ1-2	ASSRGQGVT
TRBV6-1	TRBJ2-7	ASSEARSSDYEQY
TRBV2	TRBJ1-2	ATKKGAPGYGYT
TRBV20-1	TRBJ2-1	RAGVNEQF
TRBV7-2	TRBJ2-7	ASSSPGGWYEQY
TRBV19	TRBJ1-5	ASSIEEGRNNQPQH
TRBV21-1	TRBJ1-1	ASSKGAGGTEAF
TRBV6-6	TRBJ1-2	ASTRDIAPNYGYT
TRBV4-1	TRBJ2-2	ASSQGQGITGELF
TRBV6-5	TRBJ1-6	ASSLLWNSPLH
TRBV5-4	TRBJ1-2	ASSFEFRQGGGYT
TRBV15	TRBJ2-1	ATSRGSLTGDNEQF
TRBV21-1	TRBJ1-1	ASSRALATIRTEAF
TRBV29-1	TRBJ2-5	SVAPGQGETQY
TRBV14	TRBJ2-2	ASSLTSMPPGLGEGNTGELF
TRBV25-1	TRBJ2-6	ASRGTASSGANVLT
TRBV18	TRBJ2-7	ASSHLRTPEGQY
TRBV7-2	TRBJ2-3	ASSSGLRADTQY
TRBV28	TRBJ1-2	ASSLGTGPIFGYT
TRBV5-5	TRBJ1-1	ASSLDSNTEAF
TRBV18	TRBJ2-1	ASSPPSAHYNEQF
TRBV7-9	TRBJ1-2	ASSFRGNYGYT
TRBV4-3	TRBJ1-1	ASSPKGGTEAF
TRBV27	TRBJ2-7	ASSDTSGTVVASYEQY